These 16 T cell receptor beta chains were all obtained from the same sample, sequenced in a study of cytotoxic CD8 clonotypes in ibrutinib-treated CLL. The repertoire was sequenced with immunoSEQ multiplex PCR; TCRdb's copy has only in-frame clones and lacks some. The sample consists of roughly 24,000 clones, about 75% of them appearing once. The sequences come from PBMCs, collected after 24 months of ibrutinib treatment. These receptors were collected from a human donor with chronic lymphocytic leukemia.

This clone appeared a few times. The chain employs TRBV29-1 and TRBJ2-6, with D tentatively TRBD1 (8 bases). Trimming took 7 bases from V and 0 from J, leaving 22 bases between them. The CDR3 loop spans 18 amino acids. Germline assignment: CDR1 SQVTM and CDR2 ANQGSEA. In DNA, the CDR3 is TGCAGCGCTAGCGGACAGGGCCAAATACCCTCTGGGGCCAACGTCCTGACTTTC. Translating it yields CSASGQGQIPSGANVLTF.

This clone was detected a few times. The chain is built from TRBV15 and TRBJ1-2; no reliable D call. The CDR3 has 14 residues. CDR1 is LNHNV, CDR2 YYDKDF, per germline (reference sequence). Trimming removed 1 base at V and 4 bases at J, with 10 bases between. This CDR3 is CATSRVPDAYGYTF. The DNA of the CDR3 is TGTGCCACCAGCAGAGTTCCAGACGCCTATGGCTACACCTTC. Full variable domain (remainder filled in from reference TRBV15 and TRBJ1-2): DAMVIQNPRYQVTQFGKPVTLSCSQTLNHNVMYWYQQKSSQAPKLLFHYYDKDFNNEADTPDNFQSRRPNTSFCFLDIRSPGLGDTAMYLCATSRVPDAYGYTFGSGTRLTVV.

The chain links TRBV27 to TRBJ1-1; 10 positions agree with TRBD1. Germline CDR1 reads MNHEY; CDR2 reads SMNVEV (reference sequence). This CDR3 comprises 14 residues. V lost 7 bases and J lost 6; bases outside the gene matches: 8. The CDR3 sequence is CASKPGQGRAEAFF. The CDR3 DNA follows: TGTGCCAGCAAACCGGGACAGGGGAGGGCTGAAGCTTTCTTT.

The chain joins TRBV5-5 to TRBJ1-5; D is perhaps TRBD1 (6 bases). The CDR3 sequence is 15 residues long. Germline V CDR1 and CDR2: SGHKS, YYEKEE (reference sequence). V lost 4 bases to trimming and J lost 6 bases, with 17 bases between them. The DNA for the CDR3 is TGTGCCAGCAGCCACGGCGGGGGCCAGCGTCAGCCCCAGCATTTT. This translates into CASSHGGGQRQPQHF.

This clone was recorded a few times. V and J are TRBV19 and TRBJ1-2; 8 bases line up with TRBD1. This CDR3 is built from 15 residues. J gave up 0 bases and V 5 bases, and 5 bases lay outside the gene matches. From germline, CDR1 is LNHDA and CDR2 SQIVND (reference sequence). CDR3 sequence: CASSPGTGPNYGYTF. Here the CDR3 DNA reads TGTGCCAGTAGTCCCGGGACAGGTCCTAACTATGGCTACACCTTC. Looking up the rest from reference TRBV19 and TRBJ1-2 gives the full variable domain: DGGITQSPKYLFRKEGQNVTLSCEQNLNHDAMYWYRQDPGQGLRLIYYSQIVNDFQKGDIAEGYSVSREKKESFPLTVTSAQKNPTAFYLCASSPGTGPNYGYTFGSGTRLTVV.

The V call is TRBV10-2, the J call TRBJ2-7; D remains ambiguous. The CDR3 consists of 12 residues. With 6 bases removed from V and 1 base from J, the gap between germline ends came to 7 bases. Germline CDR1 reads WSHSY; CDR2 reads SAAADI. The chain's CDR3 is CASRGESYEQYF. CDR3 in DNA: TGCGCCAGCAGAGGAGAATCCTACGAGCAGTACTTC.

This clone occurred a few times. The chain joins TRBV19 to TRBJ2-7, with D possibly being TRBD2 (5 bases). The length of the CDR3 is 11 residues. V was shortened by 1 base and J by 7 bases, with 5 bases between the two germline ends. From germline, CDR1 is LNHDA and CDR2 SQIVND (reference sequence). CDR3 in DNA: TGTGCCAGTAGTATAGCGGGAGAGCAGTACTTC. Amino acids: CASSIAGEQYF.

The chain recombines TRBV11-2 with TRBJ2-2; D gene uncertain. V was trimmed by 6 bases and J by 7 bases, leaving 18 bases between them. The germline V gene has CDR1 SGHAT and CDR2 FQNNGV. The CDR3 covers 15 residues. CDR3 protein: CASSATLGSSGELFF. Written as DNA, the CDR3 is TGTGCCAGCAGTGCGACCCTGGGCTCTAGCGGGGAGCTGTTTTTT. Variable domain in full (rest from reference TRBV11-2 and TRBJ2-2): EAGVAQSPRYKIIEKRQSVAFWCNPISGHATLYWYQQILGQGPKLLIQFQNNGVVDDSQLPKDRFSAERLKGVDSTLKIQPAKLEDSAVYLCASSATLGSSGELFFGEGSRLTVL.

The J gene is TRBJ2-3, the V gene TRBV11-2, with 7 bases aligning to TRBD1. J was trimmed by 7 bases and V by 5 bases; bases with no gene match: 9. This CDR3 spans 14 amino acids. The germline V gene encodes CDR1 SGHAT and CDR2 FQNNGV. This CDR3 is CASSPDRYLNTQYF. The CDR3 region has the DNA TGTGCCAGCAGCCCGGACAGGTACTTGAATACGCAGTATTTT.

This chain joins TRBV11-2 and TRBJ2-3, with D perhaps TRBD2 (5 bases). V was pared by 2 bases and J by 5 bases, with 14 bases between. Germline V gene data show CDR1 as SGHAT and CDR2 as FQNNGV. The CDR3 contains 15 residues. The CDR3 bases are TGTGCCAGCAGCTTAACAAGGACTCCACGAGATACGCAGTATTTT. This sequence encodes CASSLTRTPRDTQYF.

The genes are TRBV7-9 and TRBJ1-1, with D hard to call. From germline, CDR1 is SEHNR and CDR2 FQNEAQ (reference sequence). The CDR3 spans 12 residues. V lost 5 bases to trimming and J lost 2 bases, with 6 bases between them. The CDR3 reads CASSTANTEAFF. CDR3 sequence (DNA): TGTGCCAGCAGCACAGCCAACACTGAAGCTTTCTTT.

The rearrangement uses TRBV5-6 and TRBJ2-5; 10 bases fit TRBD1. The CDR3 totals 15 residues. V shed 2 bases and J 6 bases; nucleotides not matched to a gene: 7. Looked up from germline, CDR1 is SGHDT and CDR2 is YYEEEE. In nucleotides, the CDR3 is TGTGCCAGCAGCTTCCTTGGACAGGGGGGAAAGACCCAGTACTTC. Translation: CASSFLGQGGKTQYF.

This clone has a handful of counts. The rearrangement joins TRBV4-2 to TRBJ2-5; 9 bases are a match to TRBD2. V lost 4 bases and J lost 3; bases outside the gene matches: 9. The germline V gene has CDR1 LGHNA and CDR2 YNFKEQ. The CDR3 runs to 16 residues. The DNA of the CDR3 is TGTGCCAGCAGCCTGTCCTCGGCGGGGGGGGAAGAGACCCAGTACTTC. Protein: CASSLSSAGGEETQYF.

The rearrangement links TRBV30 to TRBJ1-3; unclear D gene. From germline, CDR1 is GTSNPN and CDR2 SVGIG (reference sequence). V was clipped by 0 bases and J by 1 base, with 13 bases between them. The CDR3 totals 16 residues. This chain's CDR3 is CAWSVFSGPSGNTIYF. The CDR3 DNA reads TGTGCCTGGAGTGTCTTTTCGGGTCCTTCTGGAAACACCATATATTTT.

This chain joins TRBV6-1 and TRBJ2-1; D is ambiguous. CDR3 length: 12 amino acids. The germline CDR1 and CDR2 sequences are MNHNS and SASEGT. V shed 8 bases and J shed 0 bases, with 5 bases lying between them. The CDR3 spells CASRSSYNEQFF. CDR3 bases: TGTGCCAGCCGAAGCTCCTACAATGAGCAGTTCTTC.

This clone was counted at least ten times. Other nucleotide sequences from this sample produce the same CDR3. This rearrangement joins TRBV10-1 to TRBJ2-6; the D is unclear. Trimming removed 3 bases from V and 4 bases from J, with 4 bases in between. This CDR3 is built from 13 residues. Germline V lookup: CDR1 WNHNN, CDR2 SYGVQD (reference sequence). The CDR3 loop reads CASSDSGANVLTF. Written as DNA, the CDR3 is TGCGCCAGCAGTGATTCCGGGGCCAACGTCCTGACTTTC.